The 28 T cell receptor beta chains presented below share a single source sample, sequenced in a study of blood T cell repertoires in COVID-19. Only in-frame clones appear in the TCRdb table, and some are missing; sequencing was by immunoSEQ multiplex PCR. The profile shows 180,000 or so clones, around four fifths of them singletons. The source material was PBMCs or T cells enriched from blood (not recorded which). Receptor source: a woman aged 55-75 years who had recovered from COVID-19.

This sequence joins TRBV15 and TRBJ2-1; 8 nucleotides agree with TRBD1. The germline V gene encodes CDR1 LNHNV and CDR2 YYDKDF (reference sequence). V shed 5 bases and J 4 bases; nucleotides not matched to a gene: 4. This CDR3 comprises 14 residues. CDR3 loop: CATSPRDRYNEQFF. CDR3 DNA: TGTGCCACCAGCCCCCGGGACAGGTACAATGAGCAGTTCTTC.

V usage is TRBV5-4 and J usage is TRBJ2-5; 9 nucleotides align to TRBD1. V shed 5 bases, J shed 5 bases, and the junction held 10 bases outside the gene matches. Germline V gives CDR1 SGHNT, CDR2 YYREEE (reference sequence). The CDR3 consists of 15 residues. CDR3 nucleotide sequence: TGTGCCAGCAGTCCGTCTACAGGGGGCGGGGAGACCCAGTACTTC. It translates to CASSPSTGGGETQYF.

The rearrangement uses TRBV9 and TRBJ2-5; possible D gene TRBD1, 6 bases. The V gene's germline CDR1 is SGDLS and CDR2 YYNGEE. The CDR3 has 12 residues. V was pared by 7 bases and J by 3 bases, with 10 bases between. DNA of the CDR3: TGTGCCAGCGAGGACAGCGAAGAGACCCAGTACTTC. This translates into CASEDSEETQYF.

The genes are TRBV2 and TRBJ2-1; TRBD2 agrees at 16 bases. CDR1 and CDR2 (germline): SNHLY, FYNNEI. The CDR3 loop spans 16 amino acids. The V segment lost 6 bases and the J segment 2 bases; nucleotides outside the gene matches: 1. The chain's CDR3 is CASRGTSGRAYNEQFF. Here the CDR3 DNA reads TGTGCCAGCAGGGGGACTAGCGGGAGGGCCTACAATGAGCAGTTCTTC.

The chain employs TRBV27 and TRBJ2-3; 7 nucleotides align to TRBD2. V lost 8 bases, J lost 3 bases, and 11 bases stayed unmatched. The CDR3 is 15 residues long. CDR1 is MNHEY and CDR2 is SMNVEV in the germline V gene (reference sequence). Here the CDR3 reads CASAPWGSGTDTQYF. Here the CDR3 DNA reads TGTGCCAGCGCCCCTTGGGGTAGCGGGACAGATACGCAGTATTTT.

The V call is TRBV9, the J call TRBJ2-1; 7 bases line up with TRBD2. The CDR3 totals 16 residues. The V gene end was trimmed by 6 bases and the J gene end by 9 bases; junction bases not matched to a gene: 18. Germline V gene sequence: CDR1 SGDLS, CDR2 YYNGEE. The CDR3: CASTLRASGTLGEQFF. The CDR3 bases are TGTGCCAGCACCCTACGGGCTAGCGGCACGCTGGGTGAGCAGTTCTTC.

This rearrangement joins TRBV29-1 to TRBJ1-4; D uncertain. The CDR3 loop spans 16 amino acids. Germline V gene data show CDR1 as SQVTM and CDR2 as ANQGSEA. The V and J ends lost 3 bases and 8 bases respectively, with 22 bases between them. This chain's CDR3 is CSVEGEGWAEGEKLFF. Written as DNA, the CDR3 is TGCAGCGTTGAGGGTGAGGGTTGGGCAGAAGGCGAAAAACTGTTTTTT.

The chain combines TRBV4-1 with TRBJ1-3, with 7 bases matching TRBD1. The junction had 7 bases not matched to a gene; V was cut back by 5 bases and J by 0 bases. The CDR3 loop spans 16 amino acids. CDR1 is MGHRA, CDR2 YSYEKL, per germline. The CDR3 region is CASSYLTGSSGNTIYF. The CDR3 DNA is TGCGCCAGCAGCTACCTGACAGGGAGCTCTGGAAACACCATATATTTT.

The CDR3 here is CATAREPGTGGLGQPQHF. The CDR3 region has the DNA TGTGCCACCGCGAGGGAGCCCGGGACAGGGGGCTTGGGTCAGCCCCAGCATTTT. The chain employs TRBV10-3 and TRBJ1-5, with 12 bases fitting TRBD1. CDR1 is ENHRY, CDR2 SYGVKD, per germline. V trimming: 10 bases; J trimming: 6 bases; junction bases outside the gene matches: 19. This CDR3 region has 18 residues.

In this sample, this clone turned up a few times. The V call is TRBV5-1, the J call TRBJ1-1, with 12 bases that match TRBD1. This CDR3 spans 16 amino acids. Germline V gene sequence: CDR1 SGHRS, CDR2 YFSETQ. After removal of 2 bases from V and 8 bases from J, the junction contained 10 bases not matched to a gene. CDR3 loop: CASSFGGTGGVVEAFF. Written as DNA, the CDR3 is TGCGCCAGCAGCTTTGGAGGGACAGGGGGCGTGGTGGAAGCTTTCTTT.

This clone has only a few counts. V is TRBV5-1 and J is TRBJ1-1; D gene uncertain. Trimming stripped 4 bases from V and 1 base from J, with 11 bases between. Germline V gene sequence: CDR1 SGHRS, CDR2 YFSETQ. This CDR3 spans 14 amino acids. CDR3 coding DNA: TGCGCCAGCAGCCAGTTTGGAGGGAACACTGAAGCTTTCTTT. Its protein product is CASSQFGGNTEAFF. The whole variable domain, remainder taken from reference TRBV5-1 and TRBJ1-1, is KAGVTQTPRYLIKTRGQQVTLSCSPISGHRSVSWYQQTPGQGLQFLFEYFSETQRNKGNFPGRFSGRQFSNSRSEMNVSTLELGDSALYLCASSQFGGNTEAFFGQGTRLTVV.

Here the CDR3 reads CALFGIGGGAAREQFF. CDR3 DNA sequence: TGTGCCCTTTTTGGCATCGGGGGAGGTGCGGCGCGTGAGCAGTTCTTC. The genes are TRBV30 and TRBJ2-1, with D possibly being TRBD2 (6 bases). The V gene's germline CDR1 is GTSNPN and CDR2 SVGIG (reference sequence). V was shortened by 8 bases and J by 9 bases, with 29 bases between the two germline ends. There are 16 residues in the CDR3.

CDR3 nucleotide sequence: TGTGCTAGTGGTCCCATACAGGGAAAGCAGTACTTC. This gives the protein CASGPIQGKQYF. The chain is built from TRBV12-5 and TRBJ2-7; possibly TRBD1 for D (6 bases). The CDR3 has 12 amino acids. Germline CDR1 LGHNT, CDR2 FRNRAP. Between the trimmed V and J ends, which lost 5 bases and 8 bases, there was a span of 13 bases.

The CDR3 loop reads CASSFGRYNEQFF. The DNA of the CDR3 is TGTGCCAGCAGTTTTGGGAGATACAATGAGCAGTTCTTC. V and J are TRBV12-3 or TRBV12-4 and TRBJ2-1, with D perhaps matching TRBD2 (5 bases). The CDR3 contains 13 residues. Trimming stripped 3 bases from V and 4 bases from J, with 7 bases between.

The CDR3 protein is CASSLGTGGRGANVLTF. CDR3 sequence (DNA): TGTGCCAGCAGCTTGGGGACAGGGGGGCGAGGGGCCAACGTCCTGACTTTC. The genes are TRBV5-4 and TRBJ2-6; 10 bases match TRBD1. There are 17 residues in the CDR3. V dropped 0 bases and J dropped 4; count of bases not matched to a gene: 4. CDR1 is SGHNT and CDR2 is YYREEE in the germline V gene (reference sequence).

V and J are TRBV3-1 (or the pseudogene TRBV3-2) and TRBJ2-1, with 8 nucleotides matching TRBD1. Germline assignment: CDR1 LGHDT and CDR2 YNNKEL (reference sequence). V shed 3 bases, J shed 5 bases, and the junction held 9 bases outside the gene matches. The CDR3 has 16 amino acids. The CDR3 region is CASSHHGQGANNEQFF. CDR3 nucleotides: TGTGCCAGCAGCCACCATGGGCAGGGGGCCAACAATGAGCAGTTCTTC.

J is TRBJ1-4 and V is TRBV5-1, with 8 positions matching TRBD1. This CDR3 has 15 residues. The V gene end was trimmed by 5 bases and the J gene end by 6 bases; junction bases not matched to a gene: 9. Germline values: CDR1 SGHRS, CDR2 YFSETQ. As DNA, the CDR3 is TGCGCCAGCAGACGTGAGGGACAGGATCATGAAAAACTGTTTTTT. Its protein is CASRREGQDHEKLFF.

CDR3 amino acids: CASSPTVAREKLFF. Written as DNA, the CDR3 is TGTGCCAGCAGCCCCACGGTCGCTAGGGAAAAACTGTTTTTT. The V gene is TRBV3-1 (or the pseudogene TRBV3-2), the J gene TRBJ1-4; D remains unclear. The CDR3 loop spans 14 amino acids. Germline CDR1 reads LGHDT; CDR2 reads YNNKEL (reference sequence). Trimming stripped 4 bases from V and 8 bases from J, with 14 bases between.

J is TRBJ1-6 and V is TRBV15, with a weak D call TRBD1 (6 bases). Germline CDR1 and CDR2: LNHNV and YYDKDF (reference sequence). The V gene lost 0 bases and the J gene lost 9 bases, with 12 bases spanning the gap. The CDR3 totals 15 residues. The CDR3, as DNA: TGTGCCACCAGCAGAGATCCCAGGGGCGCTTCACCCCTCCACTTT. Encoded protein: CATSRDPRGASPLHF.

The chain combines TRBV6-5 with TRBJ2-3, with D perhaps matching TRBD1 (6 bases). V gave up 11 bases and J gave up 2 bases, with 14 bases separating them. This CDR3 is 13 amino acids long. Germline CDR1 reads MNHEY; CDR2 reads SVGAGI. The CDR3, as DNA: TGTGCCGCCCAGGCAGGGGTCACAGATACGCAGTATTTT. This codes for CAAQAGVTDTQYF.

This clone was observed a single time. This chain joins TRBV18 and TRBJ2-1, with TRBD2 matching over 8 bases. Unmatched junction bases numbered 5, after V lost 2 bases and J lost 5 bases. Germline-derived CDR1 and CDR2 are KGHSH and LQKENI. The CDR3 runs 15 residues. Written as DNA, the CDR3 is TGTGCCAGCTCACCAGGGACTAGTAGGAACAATGAGCAGTTCTTC. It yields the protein CASSPGTSRNNEQFF.

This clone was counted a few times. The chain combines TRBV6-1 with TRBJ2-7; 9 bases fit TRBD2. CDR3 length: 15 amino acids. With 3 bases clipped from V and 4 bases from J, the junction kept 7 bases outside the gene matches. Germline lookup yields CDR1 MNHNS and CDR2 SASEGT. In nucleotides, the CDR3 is TGTGCCAGCAGTGATTCTGGGACTAGCTGGTACGAGCAGTACTTC. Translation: CASSDSGTSWYEQYF.

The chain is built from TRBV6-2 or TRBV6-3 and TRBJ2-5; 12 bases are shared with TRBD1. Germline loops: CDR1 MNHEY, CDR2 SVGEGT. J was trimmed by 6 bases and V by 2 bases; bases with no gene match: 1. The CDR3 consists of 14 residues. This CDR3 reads CASSYGTGGQTQYF. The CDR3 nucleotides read TGTGCCAGCAGTTACGGGACAGGGGGCCAGACCCAGTACTTC.

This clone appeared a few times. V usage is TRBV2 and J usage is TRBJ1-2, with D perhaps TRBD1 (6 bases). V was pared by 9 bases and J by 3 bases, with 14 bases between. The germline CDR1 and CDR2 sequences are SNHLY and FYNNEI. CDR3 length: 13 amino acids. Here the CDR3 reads CASRLGADYGYTF. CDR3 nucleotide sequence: TGTGCCAGTCGCCTGGGGGCTGACTATGGCTACACCTTC. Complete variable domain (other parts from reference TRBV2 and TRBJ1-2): EPEVTQTPSHQVTQMGQEVILRCVPISNHLYFYWYRQILGQKVEFLVSFYNNEISEKSEIFDDQFSVERPDGSNFTLKIRSTKLEDSAMYFCASRLGADYGYTFGSGTRLTVV.

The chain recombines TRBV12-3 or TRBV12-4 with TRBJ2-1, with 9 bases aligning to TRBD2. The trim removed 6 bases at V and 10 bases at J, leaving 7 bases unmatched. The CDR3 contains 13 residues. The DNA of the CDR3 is TGTGCCAGCAGGGGACCTGCGGGGGGGGAGCAGTTCTTC. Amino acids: CASRGPAGGEQFF.

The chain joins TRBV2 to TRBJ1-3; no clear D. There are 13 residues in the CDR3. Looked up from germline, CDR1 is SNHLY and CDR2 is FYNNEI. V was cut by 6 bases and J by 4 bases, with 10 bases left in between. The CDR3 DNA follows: TGTGCCAGCAGACTTGAGGTGGGAAACACCATATATTTT. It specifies CASRLEVGNTIYF.

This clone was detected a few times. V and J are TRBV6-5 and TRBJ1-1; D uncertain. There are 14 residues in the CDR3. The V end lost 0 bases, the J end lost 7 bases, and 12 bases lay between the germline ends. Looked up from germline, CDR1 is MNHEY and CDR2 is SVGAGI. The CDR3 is CASSYSEGPLEAFF. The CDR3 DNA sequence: TGTGCCAGCAGTTACTCGGAGGGCCCTCTTGAAGCTTTCTTT.

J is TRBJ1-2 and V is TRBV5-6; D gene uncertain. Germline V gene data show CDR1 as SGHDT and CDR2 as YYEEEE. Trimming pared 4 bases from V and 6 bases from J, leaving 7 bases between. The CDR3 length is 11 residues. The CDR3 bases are TGTGCCAGCAGCCAACTAGATGGCTACACCTTC. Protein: CASSQLDGYTF.